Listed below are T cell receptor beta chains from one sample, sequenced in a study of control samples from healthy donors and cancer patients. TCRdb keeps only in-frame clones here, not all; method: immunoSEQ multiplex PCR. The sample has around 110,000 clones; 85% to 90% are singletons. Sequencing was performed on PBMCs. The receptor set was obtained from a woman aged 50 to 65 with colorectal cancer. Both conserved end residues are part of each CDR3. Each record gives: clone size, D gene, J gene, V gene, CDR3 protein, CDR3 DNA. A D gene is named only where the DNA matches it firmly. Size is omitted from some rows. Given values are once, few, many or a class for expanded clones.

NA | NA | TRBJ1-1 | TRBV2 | CASRSRQGGTEAFF | TGTGCCAGCAGATCCCGGCAGGGAGGCACTGAAGCTTTCTTT
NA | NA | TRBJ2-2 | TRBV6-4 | CASSAAPVTNTGELFF | TGTGCCAGCAGCGCGGCACCGGTCACAAACACCGGGGAGCTGTTTTTT
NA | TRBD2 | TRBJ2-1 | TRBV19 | CASSRASGVGGNEQFF | TGTGCCAGTAGTAGGGCTAGCGGAGTGGGGGGCAATGAGCAGTTCTTC
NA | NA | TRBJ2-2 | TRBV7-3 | CASSTSPGGELFF | TGTGCCAGCAGCACCTCACCCGGAGGGGAGCTGTTTTTT
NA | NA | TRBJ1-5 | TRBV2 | CASSEDGGFSNQPQHF | TGTGCCAGCAGTGAAGATGGAGGGTTTAGCAATCAGCCCCAGCATTTT
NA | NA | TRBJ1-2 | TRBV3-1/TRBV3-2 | CASSQVPASGYTF | TGTGCCAGCAGCCAAGTGCCGGCGAGCGGCTACACCTTC
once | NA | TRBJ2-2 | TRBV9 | CASSVNSGELFF | TGTGCCAGCAGCGTAAACTCCGGGGAGCTGTTTTTT
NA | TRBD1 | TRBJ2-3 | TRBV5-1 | CASSQGTGGDTQYF | TGCGCCAGCAGCCAAGGGACAGGGGGAGATACGCAGTATTTT
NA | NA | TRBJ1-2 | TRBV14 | CASSQDRLYGYTF | TGTGCCAGCAGCCAAGATCGACTCTATGGCTACACCTTC
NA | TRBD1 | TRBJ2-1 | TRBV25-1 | CASSGQGSYNEQFF | TGTGCCAGCAGCGGACAGGGGTCCTACAATGAGCAGTTCTTC
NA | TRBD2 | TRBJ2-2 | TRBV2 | CASSELAGSNTGELFF | TGTGCCAGCAGTGAACTAGCGGGGTCGAACACCGGGGAGCTGTTTTTT
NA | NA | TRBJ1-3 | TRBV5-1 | CASSLAGSSGNTIYF | TGCGCCAGCAGCTTGGCCGGGAGCTCTGGAAACACCATATATTTT
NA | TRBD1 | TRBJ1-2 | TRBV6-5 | CASSPRQGSGYGYTF | TGTGCCAGCAGTCCCCGACAGGGGTCGGGCTATGGCTACACCTTC
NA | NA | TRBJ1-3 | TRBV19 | CASTTRGVLSGNTIYF | TGTGCCAGTACTACACGAGGCGTACTCTCTGGAAACACCATATATTTT
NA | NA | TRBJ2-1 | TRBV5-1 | CASSAPLFGISNNEQFF | TGCGCCAGCAGCGCTCCACTGTTCGGGATCTCTAATAATGAGCAGTTCTTC
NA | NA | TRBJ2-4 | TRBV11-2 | CASSLINRDPKNIQYF | TGTGCCAGCAGCTTAATAAACAGGGACCCCAAAAACATTCAGTACTTC
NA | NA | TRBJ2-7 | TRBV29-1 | CSVAGASYEQYF | TGCAGCGTTGCGGGGGCCTCCTACGAGCAGTACTTC
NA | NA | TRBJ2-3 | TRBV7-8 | CASSGSTDTQYF | TGTGCCAGCAGCGGGAGTACAGATACGCAGTATTTT
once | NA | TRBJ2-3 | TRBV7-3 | CASSLRGGSTDTQYF | TGTGCCAGCAGCTTAAGGGGTGGGAGCACAGATACGCAGTATTTT
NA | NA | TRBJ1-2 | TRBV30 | CAWNRGNYGYTF | TGTGCCTGGAATCGTGGAAACTATGGCTACACCTTC
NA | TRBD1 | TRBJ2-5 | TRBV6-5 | CASSYFHGTEETQYF | TGTGCCAGCAGTTACTTTCACGGGACAGAAGAGACCCAGTACTTC
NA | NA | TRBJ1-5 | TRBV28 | CASTLMRGGQPQHF | TGTGCCAGCACCCTTATGAGGGGAGGTCAGCCCCAGCATTTT
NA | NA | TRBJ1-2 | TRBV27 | CASSQGGYGYTF | TGTGCCAGCAGTCAAGGGGGGTATGGCTACACCTTC
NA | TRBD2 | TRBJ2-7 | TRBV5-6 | CASSPASGNIYEQYF | TGTGCCAGCAGCCCGGCTAGCGGGAATATTTACGAGCAGTACTTC
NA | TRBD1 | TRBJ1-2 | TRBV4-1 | CASSQGGTGSFYGYTF | TGCGCCAGCAGCCAAGGCGGGACAGGGAGTTTCTATGGCTACACCTTC
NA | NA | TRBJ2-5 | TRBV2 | CASSRWTAQETQYF | TGTGCCAGCAGTCGATGGACAGCACAAGAGACCCAGTACTTC
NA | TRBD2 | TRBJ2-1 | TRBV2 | CASSPVGGGGGYNEQFF | TGTGCCAGCAGTCCTGTTGGCGGGGGTGGAGGCTACAATGAGCAGTTCTTC
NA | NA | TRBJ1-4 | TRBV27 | CASSFSVQENEKLFF | TGTGCCAGCAGTTTCTCGGTACAAGAGAATGAAAAACTGTTTTTT
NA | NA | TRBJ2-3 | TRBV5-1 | CASSLIPGPDTQYF | TGCGCCAGCAGCTTAATTCCAGGACCAGATACGCAGTATTTT
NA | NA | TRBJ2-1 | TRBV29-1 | CSVARRAEYNEQFF | TGCAGCGTTGCCCGCAGGGCAGAATACAATGAGCAGTTCTTC
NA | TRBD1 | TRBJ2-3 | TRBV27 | CASSHPPGGYYTDTQYF | TGTGCCAGCAGCCACCCCCCAGGGGGCTACTACACAGATACGCAGTATTTT
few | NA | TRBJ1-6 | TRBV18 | CASSPEGFNSPLHF | TGTGCCAGCTCACCCGAGGGTTTCAATTCACCCCTCCACTTT
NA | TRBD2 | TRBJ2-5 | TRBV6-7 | CATPGLAHQETQYF | TGTGCCACCCCGGGACTAGCGCATCAAGAGACCCAGTACTTC
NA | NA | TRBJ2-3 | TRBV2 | CASREVSTDTQYF | TGTGCCAGCAGGGAAGTTAGTACAGATACGCAGTATTTT
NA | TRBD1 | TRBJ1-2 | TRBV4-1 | CAGSQEVLYDRALYGYTF | TGCGCCGGCAGCCAAGAAGTCCTTTACGACAGGGCGCTCTATGGCTACACCTTC
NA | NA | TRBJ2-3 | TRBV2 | CASSGLNTDTQYF | TGTGCCAGCAGTGGGCTGAATACAGATACGCAGTATTTT
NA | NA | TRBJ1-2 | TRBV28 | CATYQTNNYGYTF | TGTGCCACCTATCAGACCAATAACTATGGCTACACCTTC
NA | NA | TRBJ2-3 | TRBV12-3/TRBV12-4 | CASRRGEADTQYF | TGTGCCAGCAGGAGGGGGGAGGCAGATACGCAGTATTTT
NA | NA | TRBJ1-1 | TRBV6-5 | CASSYSKYTEAFF | TGTGCCAGCAGTTACTCAAAATACACTGAAGCTTTCTTT
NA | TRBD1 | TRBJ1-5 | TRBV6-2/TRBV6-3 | CASSYTDRGESQHF | TGTGCCAGCAGTTACACGGACAGGGGCGAGTCCCAGCATTTT
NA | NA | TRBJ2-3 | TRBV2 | CASSAYSGRADTQYF | TGTGCCAGCAGCGCCTACAGTGGTAGGGCAGATACGCAGTATTTT
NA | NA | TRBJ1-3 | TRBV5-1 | CASSLGTVSSGNTIYF | TGCGCCAGCAGCTTGGGGACAGTCTCTTCTGGAAACACCATATATTTT
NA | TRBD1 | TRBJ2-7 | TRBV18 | CASSMGGQGVYEQYF | TGTGCCAGCTCCATGGGCGGACAGGGCGTCTACGAGCAGTACTTC
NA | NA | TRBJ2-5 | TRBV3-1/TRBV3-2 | CASQGPGQRYF | TGTGCCAGCCAGGGTCCCGGACAGAGGTACTTC
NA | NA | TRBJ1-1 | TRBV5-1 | CASSLVSLNTEAFF | TGCGCCAGCAGCTTGGTCTCCTTGAACACTGAAGCTTTCTTT
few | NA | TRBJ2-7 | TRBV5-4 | CASSLSDGPYEQYF | TGTGCCAGCAGCTTGTCGGACGGGCCCTACGAGCAGTACTTC
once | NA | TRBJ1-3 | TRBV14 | CASSQVRVASGNTIYF | TGTGCCAGCAGCCAAGTGAGGGTGGCCTCTGGAAACACCATATATTTT
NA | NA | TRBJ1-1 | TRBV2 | CASSEAGPMNTEAFF | TGTGCCAGCAGTGAAGCTGGGCCGATGAACACTGAAGCTTTCTTT
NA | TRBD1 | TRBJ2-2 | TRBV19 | CASSMRTGATGELFF | TGTGCCAGTAGTATGAGGACAGGGGCCACCGGGGAGCTGTTTTTT
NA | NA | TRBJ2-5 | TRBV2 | CASGSATYSLGTQYF | TGTGCCAGTGGGTCCGCGACCTACTCACTAGGGACCCAGTACTTC
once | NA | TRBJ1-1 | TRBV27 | CASSLRGNTEAFF | TGTGCCAGCAGTTTAAGGGGAAACACTGAAGCTTTCTTT